Listed below are T cell receptor beta chains from one sample, sequenced in a study of spatial heterogeneity in lung cancer. TCRdb ran MiXCR on the 5' RACE reads and lists one entry per CDR3 protein. Of roughly 7,000 distinct CDR3 sequences listed, 3% to 4% are singletons. Sequenced here: lung tumor tissue, sampled at surgery. These receptors all come from a male donor with early-stage non-small cell lung cancer. Each CDR3 is given without its conserved first and last residue. Each record gives: clone size, V gene, CDR3 protein. Clone size is shown for a subset of rows, as once, few, many or a class of expanded clone.

>few|TRBV3-1
ASSQGGAAVGTDTQY
>many|TRBV7-9
ASSSPGAEETQY
>many|TRBV6-2/TRBV6-3
ASSYERSKSVVWGNSPLH
>many|TRBV28
ASSFMLTGPNSYGYT
>many|TRBV19
ASSIGGTVNTEAF
>many|TRBV6-5
ASRPPLDRAEAF
>many|TRBV10-1
ASVKRGQGDTQY
>medium-sized|TRBV30
AWSPTPGSYGYT
>many|TRBV7-9
ASSREDREVYGYT
>medium-sized|TRBV19
ASSGQTDNQPQH
>few|TRBV7-9
ASRLQGCTEAF
>few|TRBV5-1
ASYRATGGAEETQY
>many|TRBV20-1
SARGPAGVGTDTQY
>many|TRBV30
AWITSGEGDNSPLH
>medium-sized|TRBV19
ASSIAAELF
>NA|TRBV5-1
ASSLAITGDTQY
>many|TRBV29-1
SVVTGAGETQY
>many|TRBV6-2/TRBV6-3
ASSYGAGFYGYT
>medium-sized|TRBV6-1
ASRAGELF
>many|TRBV9
ASSEEGFSYNEQF
>many|TRBV20-1
SAREGHSNTEAF
>many|TRBV19
ASSIDAGAPQH
>medium-sized|TRBV5-8
ASSILVGNQPQH
>many|TRBV10-2
ASLDKLETEAF
>many|TRBV7-9
ASSGDGLLYYEQY
>many|TRBV11-1
ASSTLEGTGDWETQY
>NA|TRBV4-2
ASSSRTSGRGETQY
>many|TRBV5-1
ASSLEGETYEQY
>many|TRBV6-1
ASIEGGGFGYNEQF
>many|TRBV20-1
SASPSGAEYNEQF
>medium-sized|TRBV12-3/TRBV12-4
ASSQGQGEKLF
>many|TRBV5-4
ASSREATYNEQF